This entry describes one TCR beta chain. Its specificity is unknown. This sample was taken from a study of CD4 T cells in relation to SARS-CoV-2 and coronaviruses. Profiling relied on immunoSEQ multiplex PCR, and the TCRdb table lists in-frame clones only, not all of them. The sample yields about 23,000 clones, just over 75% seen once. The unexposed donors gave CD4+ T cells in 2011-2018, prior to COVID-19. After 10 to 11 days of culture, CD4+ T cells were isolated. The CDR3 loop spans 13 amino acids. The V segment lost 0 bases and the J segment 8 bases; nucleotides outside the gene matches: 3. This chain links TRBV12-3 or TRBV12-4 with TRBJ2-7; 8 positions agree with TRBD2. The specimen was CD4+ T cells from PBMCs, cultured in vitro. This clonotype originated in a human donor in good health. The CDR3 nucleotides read TGTGCCAGCAGTTTAGCGCGGGGGGCGCAGCAGTACTTC. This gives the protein CASSLARGAQQYF.